This is a list of T cell receptor beta chains from one sample in a study of cytomegalovirus exposure and HLA in healthy donors. Data came from immunoSEQ multiplex PCR; TCRdb stores just in-frame clones and leaves some out. Altogether about 170,000 clones are present, approximately 84% being singletons, with the ten largest covering about 4.3%. The sequenced sample consisted of PBMCs. These receptor sequences come from a woman aged 45-60 years in good health and CMV-seropositive. Each CDR3 is given with its conserved first and last residue. The D gene is left open where the match is weak. Rows may omit the clone size; those that give it use once, few, many or a size class.

clone size: once
V gene: TRBV5-4
J gene: TRBJ2-3
D gene: .
CDR3 protein: CASTPTSLSTDTQYF
CDR3 DNA: TGTGCCAGCACCCCAACTAGCTTAAGCACAGATACGCAGTATTTT

clone size: .
V gene: TRBV20-1
J gene: TRBJ1-2
D gene: .
CDR3 protein: CSAQGYGYTF
CDR3 DNA: TGCAGTGCCCAGGGCTATGGCTACACCTTC

clone size: .
V gene: TRBV10-3
J gene: TRBJ1-1
D gene: TRBD1
CDR3 protein: CATKTGTVNTEAFF
CDR3 DNA: TGTGCCACCAAAACCGGGACAGTTAACACTGAAGCTTTCTTT

clone size: .
V gene: TRBV5-5
J gene: TRBJ1-6
D gene: TRBD1
CDR3 protein: CASSTDRVRFNSPLHF
CDR3 DNA: TGTGCCAGCAGCACAGACAGGGTTAGGTTTAATTCACCCCTCCACTTT

clone size: .
V gene: TRBV28
J gene: TRBJ1-5
D gene: TRBD1
CDR3 protein: CASSHGQGNQPQHF
CDR3 DNA: TGTGCCAGCAGTCACGGACAGGGCAATCAGCCCCAGCATTTT

clone size: .
V gene: TRBV5-1
J gene: TRBJ1-6
D gene: TRBD1
CDR3 protein: CASSLGTGQGSPLHF
CDR3 DNA: TGCGCCAGCAGCTTGGGCACGGGACAGGGTTCACCCCTCCACTTT

clone size: .
V gene: TRBV7-2
J gene: TRBJ1-1
D gene: .
CDR3 protein: CASSLNRVVAFF
CDR3 DNA: TGTGCCAGCAGCCTAAACAGGGTAGTAGCTTTCTTT

clone size: .
V gene: TRBV7-3
J gene: TRBJ1-1
D gene: .
CDR3 protein: CASSSTGPGNTEAFF
CDR3 DNA: TGTGCCAGCAGCTCGACAGGTCCGGGGAACACTGAAGCTTTCTTT

clone size: .
V gene: TRBV6-6
J gene: TRBJ2-7
D gene: .
CDR3 protein: CASSSPLTPSREQYF
CDR3 DNA: TGTGCCAGCAGTAGCCCCTTGACACCTTCCCGCGAGCAGTACTTC

clone size: .
V gene: TRBV25-1
J gene: TRBJ1-5
D gene: .
CDR3 protein: CASRPQGTWQPQHF
CDR3 DNA: TGTGCCAGCAGGCCTCAGGGAACCTGGCAGCCCCAGCATTTT

clone size: .
V gene: TRBV7-2
J gene: TRBJ2-7
D gene: TRBD1
CDR3 protein: CASSLSGTAYGVIYEQYF
CDR3 DNA: TGTGCCAGCAGCTTATCCGGGACAGCCTATGGGGTAATCTACGAGCAGTACTTC

clone size: .
V gene: TRBV6-5
J gene: TRBJ2-3
D gene: TRBD2
CDR3 protein: CASSLAGGGTDTQYF
CDR3 DNA: TGTGCCAGCAGTTTAGCGGGGGGAGGCACAGATACGCAGTATTTT

clone size: .
V gene: TRBV9
J gene: TRBJ2-2
D gene: .
CDR3 protein: CASSVAMDTGELFF
CDR3 DNA: TGTGCCAGCAGCGTAGCTATGGACACCGGGGAGCTGTTTTTT

clone size: .
V gene: TRBV7-3
J gene: TRBJ2-1
D gene: TRBD1
CDR3 protein: CASRRSPQGWDEQFF
CDR3 DNA: TGTGCCAGCAGGCGTTCACCACAGGGGTGGGATGAGCAGTTCTTC

clone size: .
V gene: TRBV7-6
J gene: TRBJ2-1
D gene: TRBD2
CDR3 protein: CASSTPIPGTSTYNEQFF
CDR3 DNA: TGTGCCAGCAGCACGCCCATCCCTGGGACTAGTACGTACAATGAGCAGTTCTTC

clone size: .
V gene: TRBV7-9
J gene: TRBJ2-7
D gene: TRBD2
CDR3 protein: CASSGGEGLEQYF
CDR3 DNA: TGTGCCAGCAGTGGAGGGGAGGGACTCGAGCAGTACTTC

clone size: .
V gene: TRBV6-1
J gene: TRBJ1-2
D gene: TRBD1
CDR3 protein: CASSHRGSINYGYTF
CDR3 DNA: TGTGCCAGCAGTCACAGGGGATCCATTAACTATGGCTACACCTTC

clone size: few
V gene: TRBV7-2
J gene: TRBJ2-3
D gene: .
CDR3 protein: CASSSSTGPTDTQYF
CDR3 DNA: TGTGCCAGCAGCTCCTCAACAGGCCCCACAGATACGCAGTATTTT

clone size: .
V gene: TRBV5-4
J gene: TRBJ2-7
D gene: TRBD2
CDR3 protein: CASSTRTSGSLDEQYF
CDR3 DNA: TGTGCCAGCAGCACTCGTACTAGCGGGAGTTTAGACGAGCAGTACTTC

clone size: .
V gene: TRBV9
J gene: TRBJ1-6
D gene: .
CDR3 protein: CASSVQGYNSPLHF
CDR3 DNA: TGTGCCAGTAGCGTACAGGGCTATAATTCACCCCTCCACTTT

clone size: .
V gene: TRBV5-4
J gene: TRBJ2-3
D gene: .
CDR3 protein: CASSLPGASSHDTQYF
CDR3 DNA: TGTGCCAGCAGTTTGCCAGGGGCTAGTTCACACGATACGCAGTATTTT

clone size: .
V gene: TRBV19
J gene: TRBJ1-5
D gene: .
CDR3 protein: CASSIRGTSNQPQHF
CDR3 DNA: TGTGCCAGTAGTATTCGGGGGACTAGCAATCAGCCCCAGCATTTT

clone size: .
V gene: TRBV5-4
J gene: TRBJ2-3
D gene: TRBD2
CDR3 protein: CASSPGGIRTDTQYF
CDR3 DNA: TGTGCCAGCAGCCCCGGGGGGATTCGCACAGATACGCAGTATTTT

clone size: .
V gene: TRBV15
J gene: TRBJ2-7
D gene: .
CDR3 protein: CATIGGGGYSYEQYF
CDR3 DNA: TGTGCCACCATTGGGGGCGGGGGATACTCCTACGAGCAGTACTTC

clone size: .
V gene: TRBV9
J gene: TRBJ2-7
D gene: .
CDR3 protein: CASSPTSGSLAAPYEQYF
CDR3 DNA: TGTGCCAGCAGCCCCACCTCGGGGTCATTAGCGGCCCCCTACGAGCAGTACTTC

clone size: .
V gene: TRBV4-1
J gene: TRBJ2-5
D gene: TRBD2
CDR3 protein: CASSQDRGGETQYF
CDR3 DNA: TGCGCCAGCAGCCAAGATCGGGGGGGAGAGACCCAGTACTTC

clone size: .
V gene: TRBV19
J gene: TRBJ1-6
D gene: TRBD1
CDR3 protein: CASSRDRDNSPLHF
CDR3 DNA: TGTGCCAGTAGTCGGGACAGAGATAATTCACCCCTCCACTTT

clone size: once
V gene: TRBV7-9
J gene: TRBJ2-5
D gene: TRBD2
CDR3 protein: CSSSLPTSGGRETQYF
CDR3 DNA: TGTTCCAGCAGCCTACCTACTAGCGGGGGTCGAGAGACCCAGTACTTC

clone size: .
V gene: TRBV2
J gene: TRBJ1-5
D gene: .
CDR3 protein: CASSESGRNQPQHF
CDR3 DNA: TGTGCCAGCAGTGAATCGGGTAGAAATCAGCCCCAGCATTTT

clone size: .
V gene: TRBV7-9
J gene: TRBJ1-2
D gene: TRBD1
CDR3 protein: CASSFVRDSYDYGYTF
CDR3 DNA: TGTGCCAGCAGCTTTGTCCGGGACAGCTATGACTATGGCTACACCTTC

clone size: few
V gene: TRBV27
J gene: TRBJ1-1
D gene: .
CDR3 protein: CASSLASVNTEAFF
CDR3 DNA: TGTGCCAGCAGTTTAGCGTCCGTGAACACTGAAGCTTTCTTT

clone size: .
V gene: TRBV29-1
J gene: TRBJ1-1
D gene: .
CDR3 protein: CSVDRNTEAFF
CDR3 DNA: TGCAGCGTTGACAGGAACACTGAAGCTTTCTTT

clone size: .
V gene: TRBV28
J gene: TRBJ1-2
D gene: .
CDR3 protein: CASSRDNSVYGYTF
CDR3 DNA: TGTGCCAGCAGCCGGGACAACTCTGTCTATGGCTACACCTTC

clone size: .
V gene: TRBV28
J gene: TRBJ1-1
D gene: .
CDR3 protein: CASSLRTAMNTEAFF
CDR3 DNA: TGTGCCAGCAGTTTAAGGACAGCTATGAACACTGAAGCTTTCTTT

clone size: .
V gene: TRBV9
J gene: TRBJ1-2
D gene: TRBD1
CDR3 protein: CASNISEDRGSYGYTF
CDR3 DNA: TGTGCCAGCAACATCTCGGAGGACAGGGGGAGCTATGGCTACACCTTC

clone size: few
V gene: TRBV7-2
J gene: TRBJ2-3
D gene: TRBD2
CDR3 protein: CASSSSPSGGTDTQYF
CDR3 DNA: TGTGCCAGCAGCTCTTCCCCTAGCGGGGGCACAGATACGCAGTATTTT

clone size: .
V gene: TRBV14
J gene: TRBJ2-1
D gene: .
CDR3 protein: CASSQDYSSLYNEQFF
CDR3 DNA: TGTGCCAGCAGCCAAGATTATAGTAGTTTGTACAATGAGCAGTTCTTC

clone size: .
V gene: TRBV23-1
J gene: TRBJ2-4
D gene: TRBD1
CDR3 protein: CASGFRQGEAKNIQYF
CDR3 DNA: TGCGCCAGTGGGTTTCGACAGGGGGAAGCCAAAAACATTCAGTACTTC

clone size: .
V gene: TRBV18
J gene: TRBJ1-1
D gene: .
CDR3 protein: CASSPSYMNTEAFF
CDR3 DNA: TGTGCCAGCTCACCATCCTATATGAACACTGAAGCTTTCTTT

clone size: .
V gene: TRBV29-1
J gene: TRBJ1-1
D gene: TRBD1
CDR3 protein: CSVAPGQGNEAFF
CDR3 DNA: TGCAGCGTCGCGCCGGGACAGGGAAATGAAGCTTTCTTT

clone size: .
V gene: TRBV7-9
J gene: TRBJ2-5
D gene: .
CDR3 protein: CASSYKDGKETQYF
CDR3 DNA: TGTGCCAGCAGCTATAAAGACGGGAAAGAGACCCAGTACTTC

clone size: .
V gene: TRBV5-1
J gene: TRBJ2-7
D gene: TRBD2
CDR3 protein: CASNPSGGAEQYF
CDR3 DNA: TGCGCCAGCAACCCGAGCGGGGGGGCCGAGCAGTACTTC

clone size: .
V gene: TRBV19
J gene: TRBJ2-7
D gene: .
CDR3 protein: CASSSQQSIFYEQYF
CDR3 DNA: TGTGCCAGTAGTAGCCAACAGAGCATATTCTACGAGCAGTACTTC